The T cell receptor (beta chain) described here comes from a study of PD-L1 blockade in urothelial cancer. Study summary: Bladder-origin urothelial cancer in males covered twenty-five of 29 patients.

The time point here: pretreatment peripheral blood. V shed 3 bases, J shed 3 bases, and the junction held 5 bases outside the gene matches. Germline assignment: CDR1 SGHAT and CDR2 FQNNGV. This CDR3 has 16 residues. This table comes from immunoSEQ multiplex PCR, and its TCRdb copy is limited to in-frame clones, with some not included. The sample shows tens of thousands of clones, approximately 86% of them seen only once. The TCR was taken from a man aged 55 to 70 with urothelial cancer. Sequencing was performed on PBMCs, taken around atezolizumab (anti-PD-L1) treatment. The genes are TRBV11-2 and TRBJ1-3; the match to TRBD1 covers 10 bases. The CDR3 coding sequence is TGTGCCAGCAGCTTGGGACAGGGGAGAAATGGAAACACCATATATTTT. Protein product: CASSLGQGRNGNTIYF.